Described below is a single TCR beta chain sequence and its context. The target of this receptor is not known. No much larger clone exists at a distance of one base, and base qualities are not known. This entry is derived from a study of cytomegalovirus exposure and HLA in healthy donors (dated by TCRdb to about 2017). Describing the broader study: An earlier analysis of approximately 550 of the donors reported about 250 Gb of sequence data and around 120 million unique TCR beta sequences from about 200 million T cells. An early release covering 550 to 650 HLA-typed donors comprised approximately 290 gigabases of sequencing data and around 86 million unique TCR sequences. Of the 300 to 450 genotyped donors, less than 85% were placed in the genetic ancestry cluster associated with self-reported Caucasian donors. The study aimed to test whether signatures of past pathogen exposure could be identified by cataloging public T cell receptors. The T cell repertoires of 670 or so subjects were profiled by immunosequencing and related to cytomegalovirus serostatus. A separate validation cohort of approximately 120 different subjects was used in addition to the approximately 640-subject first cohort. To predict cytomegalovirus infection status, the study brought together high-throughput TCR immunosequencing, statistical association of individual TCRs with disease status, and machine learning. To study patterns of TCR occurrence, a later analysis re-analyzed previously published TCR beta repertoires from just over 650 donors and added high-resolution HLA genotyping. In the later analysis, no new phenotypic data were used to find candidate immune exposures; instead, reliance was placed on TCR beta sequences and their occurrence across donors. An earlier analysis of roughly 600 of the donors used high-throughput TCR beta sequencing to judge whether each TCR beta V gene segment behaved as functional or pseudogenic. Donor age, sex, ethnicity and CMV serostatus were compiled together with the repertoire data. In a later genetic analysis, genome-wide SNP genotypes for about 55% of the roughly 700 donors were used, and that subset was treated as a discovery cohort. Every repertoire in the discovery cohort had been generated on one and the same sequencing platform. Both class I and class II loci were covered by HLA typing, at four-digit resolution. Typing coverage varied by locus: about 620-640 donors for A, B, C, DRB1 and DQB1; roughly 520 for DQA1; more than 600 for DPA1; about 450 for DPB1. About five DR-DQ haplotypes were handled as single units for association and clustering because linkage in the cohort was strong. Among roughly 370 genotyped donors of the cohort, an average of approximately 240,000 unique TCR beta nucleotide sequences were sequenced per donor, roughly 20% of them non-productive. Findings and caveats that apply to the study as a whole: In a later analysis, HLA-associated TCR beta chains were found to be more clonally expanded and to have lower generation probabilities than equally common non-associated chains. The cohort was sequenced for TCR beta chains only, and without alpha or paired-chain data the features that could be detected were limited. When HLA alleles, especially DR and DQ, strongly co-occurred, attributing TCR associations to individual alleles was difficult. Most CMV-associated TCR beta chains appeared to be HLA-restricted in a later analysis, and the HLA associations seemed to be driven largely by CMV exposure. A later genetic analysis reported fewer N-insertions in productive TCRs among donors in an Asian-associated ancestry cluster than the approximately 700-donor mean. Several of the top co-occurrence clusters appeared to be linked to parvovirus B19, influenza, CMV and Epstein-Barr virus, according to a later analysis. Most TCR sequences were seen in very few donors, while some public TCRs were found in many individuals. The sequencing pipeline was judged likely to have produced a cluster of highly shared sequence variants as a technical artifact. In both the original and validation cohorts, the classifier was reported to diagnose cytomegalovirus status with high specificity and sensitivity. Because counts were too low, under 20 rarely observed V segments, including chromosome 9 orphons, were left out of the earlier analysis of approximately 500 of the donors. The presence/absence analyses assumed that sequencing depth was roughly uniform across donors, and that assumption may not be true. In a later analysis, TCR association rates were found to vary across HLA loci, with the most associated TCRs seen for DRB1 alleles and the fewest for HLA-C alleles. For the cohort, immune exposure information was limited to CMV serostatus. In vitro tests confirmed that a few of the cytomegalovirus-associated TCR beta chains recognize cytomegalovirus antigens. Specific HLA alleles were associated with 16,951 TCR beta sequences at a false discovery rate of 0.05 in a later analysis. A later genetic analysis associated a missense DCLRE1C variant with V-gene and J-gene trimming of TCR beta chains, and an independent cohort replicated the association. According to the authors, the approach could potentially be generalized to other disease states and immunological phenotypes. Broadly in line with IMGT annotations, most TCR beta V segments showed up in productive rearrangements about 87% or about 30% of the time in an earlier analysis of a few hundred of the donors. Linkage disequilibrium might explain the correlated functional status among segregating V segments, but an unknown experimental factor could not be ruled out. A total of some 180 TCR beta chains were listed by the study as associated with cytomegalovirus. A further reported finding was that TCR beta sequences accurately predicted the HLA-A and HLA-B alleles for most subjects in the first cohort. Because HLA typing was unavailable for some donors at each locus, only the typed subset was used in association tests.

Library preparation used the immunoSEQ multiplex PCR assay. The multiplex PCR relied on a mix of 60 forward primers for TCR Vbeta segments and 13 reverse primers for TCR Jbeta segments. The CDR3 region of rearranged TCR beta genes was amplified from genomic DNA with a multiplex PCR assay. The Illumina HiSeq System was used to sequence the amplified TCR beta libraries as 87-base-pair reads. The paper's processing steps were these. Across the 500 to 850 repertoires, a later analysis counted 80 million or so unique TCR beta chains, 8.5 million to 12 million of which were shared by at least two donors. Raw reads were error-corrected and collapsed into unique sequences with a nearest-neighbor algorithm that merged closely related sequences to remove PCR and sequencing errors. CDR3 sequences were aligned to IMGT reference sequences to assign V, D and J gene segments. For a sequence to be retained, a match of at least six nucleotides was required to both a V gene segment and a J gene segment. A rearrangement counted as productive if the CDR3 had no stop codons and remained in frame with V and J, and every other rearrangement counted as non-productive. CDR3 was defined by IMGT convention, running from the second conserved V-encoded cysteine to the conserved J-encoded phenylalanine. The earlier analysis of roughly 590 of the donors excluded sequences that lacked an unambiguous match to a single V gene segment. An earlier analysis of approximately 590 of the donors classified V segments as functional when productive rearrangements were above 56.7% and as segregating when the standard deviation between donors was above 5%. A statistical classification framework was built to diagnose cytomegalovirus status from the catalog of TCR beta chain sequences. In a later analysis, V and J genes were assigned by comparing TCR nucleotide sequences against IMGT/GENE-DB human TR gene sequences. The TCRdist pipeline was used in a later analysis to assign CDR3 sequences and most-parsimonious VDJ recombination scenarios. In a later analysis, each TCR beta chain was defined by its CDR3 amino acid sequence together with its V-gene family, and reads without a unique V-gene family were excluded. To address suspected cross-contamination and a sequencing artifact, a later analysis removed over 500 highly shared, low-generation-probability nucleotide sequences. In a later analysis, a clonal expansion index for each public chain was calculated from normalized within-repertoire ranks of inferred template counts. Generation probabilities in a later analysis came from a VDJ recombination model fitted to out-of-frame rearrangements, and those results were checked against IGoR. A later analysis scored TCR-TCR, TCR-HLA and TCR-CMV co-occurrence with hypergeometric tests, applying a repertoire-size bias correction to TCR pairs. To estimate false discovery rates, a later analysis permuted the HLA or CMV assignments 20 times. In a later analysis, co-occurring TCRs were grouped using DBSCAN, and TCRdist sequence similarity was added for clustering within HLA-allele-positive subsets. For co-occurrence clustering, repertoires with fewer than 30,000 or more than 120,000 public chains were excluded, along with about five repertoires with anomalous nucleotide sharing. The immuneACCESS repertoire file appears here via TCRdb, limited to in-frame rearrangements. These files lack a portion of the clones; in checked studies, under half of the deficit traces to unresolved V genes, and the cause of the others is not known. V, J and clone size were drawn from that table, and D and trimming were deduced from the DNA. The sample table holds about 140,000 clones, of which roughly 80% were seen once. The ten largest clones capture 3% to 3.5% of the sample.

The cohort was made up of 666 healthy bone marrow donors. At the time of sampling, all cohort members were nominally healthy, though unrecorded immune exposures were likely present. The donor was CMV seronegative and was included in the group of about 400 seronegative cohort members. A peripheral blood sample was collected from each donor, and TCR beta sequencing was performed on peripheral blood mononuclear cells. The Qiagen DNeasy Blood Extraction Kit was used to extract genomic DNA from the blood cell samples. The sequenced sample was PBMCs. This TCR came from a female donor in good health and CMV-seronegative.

This receptor has the CDR3 CASSTAGAGVAKNIQYF. The nucleotide sequence reads as follows: TGTGCCAGTAGTACAGCCGGGGCGGGGGTTGCCAAAAACATTCAGTACTTC. The chain joins TRBV19 to TRBJ2-4; 7 junctional bases match TRBD2. CDR1 is given as LNHDA and CDR2 as SQIVND, both from the germline V gene (reference sequence). The CDR3, from cysteine to phenylalanine, totals 17 residues. This entry keeps only the CDR3 DNA: 51 bases, framed from base 1. Trimming takes 4 bases off V and 1 base off J; junction bases not matched to a gene: 10. The reference TRBV19 and TRBJ2-4 proteins fill in what lies around the CDR3, so the full variable domain reads DGGITQSPKYLFRKEGQNVTLSCEQNLNHDAMYWYRQDPGQGLRLIYYSQIVNDFQKGDIAEGYSVSREKKESFPLTVTSAQKNPTAFYLCASSTAGAGVAKNIQYFGAGTRLSVL.